These 8 T cell receptor beta chains came from one sample sequenced in a study of control samples from healthy donors and cancer patients (dated by TCRdb to 2020 to 2022). The receptor library was made with the immunoSEQ multiplex PCR assay. Imported from immuneACCESS, the table was reduced by TCRdb to in-frame sequences with V and J called. These copies leave out some clones; in studies compared against another copy, an unresolved V gene accounts for under half, and the cause of the remainder is not known. The sample records 150,000 to 200,000 clones, 90% to 95% of which are singletons. Over 1.3% of the sample belongs to the ten largest clones. Sequenced input: blood. All receptors derive from a young man in good health.

For this clone: Other DNA sequences from this sample encode an identical CDR3 as well. The rearrangement links TRBV5-1 to TRBJ1-1, with 7 bases lining up with TRBD1. V lost 3 bases to trimming and J lost 0 bases; unmatched junction nucleotides: 2. The V gene's germline CDR1 is SGHRS and CDR2 YFSETQ. This CDR3 comprises 14 residues. In DNA form, the CDR3 reads TGCGCCAGCAGCTGGGGACAGTTGAACACTGAAGCTTTCTTT. Translating gives CASSWGQLNTEAFF. Full variable domain (remainder filled in from reference TRBV5-1 and TRBJ1-1): KAGVTQTPRYLIKTRGQQVTLSCSPISGHRSVSWYQQTPGQGLQFLFEYFSETQRNKGNFPGRFSGRQFSNSRSEMNVSTLELGDSALYLCASSWGQLNTEAFFGQGTRLTVV.

This clone is a singleton in its sample. The chain combines TRBV24-1 with TRBJ2-3; TRBD1 is a possible D gene (6 bases). V was pared by 4 bases and J by 1 base, with 14 bases between. The germline CDR1 and CDR2 sequences are KGHDR and SFDVKD. The CDR3 length is 16 residues. The CDR3 sequence is CATSELGSGGTDTQYF. In DNA, the CDR3 is TGTGCCACCAGTGAGCTAGGGTCAGGGGGCACAGATACGCAGTATTTT.

The J gene is TRBJ2-1, the V gene TRBV11-2; TRBD2 aligns across 8 bases. The CDR3 has 15 amino acids. With 3 bases clipped from V and 2 bases from J, the junction kept 3 bases outside the gene matches. CDR1 and CDR2 (germline): SGHAT, FQNNGV. CDR3 amino acids: CASSLSGGPYNEQFF. In DNA form, the CDR3 reads TGTGCCAGCAGCTTGAGCGGGGGCCCCTACAATGAGCAGTTCTTC.

The chain joins TRBV5-6 to TRBJ1-2; 7 bases agree with TRBD1. The CDR3 totals 14 residues. Looked up from germline, CDR1 is SGHDT and CDR2 is YYEEEE. J lost 8 bases, V lost 0 bases, and 7 bases had no gene match. The chain's CDR3 is CASSLGQGFAGYTF. In DNA form, the CDR3 reads TGTGCCAGCAGCTTGGGACAGGGTTTTGCCGGCTACACCTTC.

This clone was picked up one time. Here the CDR3 DNA reads TGCAGCGTTTGGACTAGCGGTGGCGAGCAGTACTTC. Translation gives CSVWTSGGEQYF. The chain joins TRBV29-1 to TRBJ2-7; 10 positions agree with TRBD2. This CDR3 is built from 12 residues. Germline trimming cut 5 bases from V and 6 bases from J; bases unmatched to any gene: 4. CDR1 and CDR2 from the germline V gene are SQVTM and ANQGSEA.

This chain uses TRBV12-5 with TRBJ2-7, with TRBD1 identical over 8 bases. The CDR3 totals 13 residues. Unmatched junction bases numbered 1, after V lost 2 bases and J lost 4 bases. In germline, CDR1 is LGHNT, CDR2 FRNRAP. The CDR3 loop is CASGLQGAYEQYF. CDR3 nucleotide sequence: TGTGCTAGTGGTTTGCAGGGGGCATACGAGCAGTACTTC.

This rearrangement joins TRBV30 to TRBJ1-1; a weak D match, TRBD1 (5 bases). The germline gives CDR1 GTSNPN, CDR2 SVGIG (reference sequence). The CDR3 has 13 amino acids. Trimming removed 2 bases from V and 1 base from J, with 8 bases in between. CDR3: CAWSPGGNTEAFF. The CDR3 region has the DNA TGTGCCTGGAGTCCGGGGGGGAACACTGAAGCTTTCTTT.

The chain couples TRBV9 to TRBJ1-3, with unresolved D. Trimming took 0 bases from V and 0 from J, leaving 10 bases between them. Germline V gene lookup returns CDR1 SGDLS and CDR2 YYNGEE. This CDR3 contains 16 residues. The CDR3 loop is CASSVGWTASGNTIYF. DNA of the CDR3: TGTGCCAGCAGCGTAGGCTGGACGGCCTCTGGAAACACCATATATTTT.